Listed below are T cell receptor beta chains from one sample, sequenced in a study of blood T cell repertoires in COVID-19. Repertoires were generated with immunoSEQ multiplex PCR, while TCRdb's copy carries only in-frame clones and drops some. The sample gives about 160,000 clones, roughly 87% of which show up once; over 7% is in the top ten. The specimen was PBMCs or T cells enriched from blood (not recorded which). These receptors were collected from a woman between 50 and 59 years old who had recovered from COVID-19. Both conserved end residues are part of each CDR3. A D gene is named only where the DNA matches it firmly. Some rows have no size entry. The others give once, few or many, or a class for an expanded clone.

abundance,j_gene,v_gene,d_gene,CDR3nt,CDR3aa
few,TRBJ2-2,TRBV11-3,NA,TGTGCCAGCAGCACTCGCCCAGCGGCGGGCACCGGGGAGCTGTTTTTT,CASSTRPAAGTGELFF
NA,TRBJ1-2,TRBV30,TRBD1,TGTGCCTGGAGTGCCACCGGACAGGGGAACTATGGCTACACCTTC,CAWSATGQGNYGYTF
NA,TRBJ2-3,TRBV7-9,NA,TGTGCCAGCAGCGCACCAGGGAACGGGCTCTCGACGCAGTATTTT,CASSAPGNGLSTQYF
NA,TRBJ2-1,TRBV11-3,TRBD1,TGTGCCAGCAGCGAAACAGGGGGGAATGAGCAGTTCTTC,CASSETGGNEQFF
once,TRBJ2-7,TRBV18,NA,TGTGCCAGCTCCCGTGGGACTCCCCGGGAAGTGAGCGAGCAGTACTTC,CASSRGTPREVSEQYF
NA,TRBJ2-2,TRBV18,TRBD2,TGTGCCAGCTCACCCCTTAGCCTAACTAGCGGGAGAGTCACCGGGGAGCTGTTTTTT,CASSPLSLTSGRVTGELFF
once,TRBJ2-2,TRBV28,TRBD2,TGTGCCAGCAGTTCCTCGGGACTAGCGGGAGAGGGGAACACCGGGGAGCTGTTTTTT,CASSSSGLAGEGNTGELFF
NA,TRBJ1-4,TRBV28,NA,TGTGCCAGCAGTCTAGGTATTAGGACACAAGGTGAAAAACTGTTTTTT,CASSLGIRTQGEKLFF
NA,TRBJ1-4,TRBV11-3,NA,TGTGCCAGCAGCCCGAGCGGACTAGTTGAAAAACTGTTTTTT,CASSPSGLVEKLFF
NA,TRBJ1-2,TRBV5-1,TRBD1,TGCGCCAGCAGCTTGGGACAGGGGGCGTCTGGCTACACCTTC,CASSLGQGASGYTF
NA,TRBJ1-1,TRBV18,TRBD1,TGTGCCAGCTCAGGGACAGGTGGGAACACTGAAGCTTTCTTT,CASSGTGGNTEAFF